Listed here are 11 T cell receptor beta chains from one sample, sequenced in a study of sequential checkpoint blockade in melanoma. Treatment described: randomized to nivolumab then ipilimumab (arm A) or the reverse (arm B). Sequenced by immunoSEQ multiplex PCR; TCRdb stores in-frame clones only, minus some. The table records some 8,000 clones, about 28% of them present only once. Source: tumor tissue (inferred from file names), taken from a patient given nivolumab and ipilimumab in sequence. All receptors come from a human donor with melanoma.

This clone appeared a single time. The CDR3, as DNA: TGTGCCAGCTCCCTCCGAGGACAGGGGGACACTGAAGCTTTCTTT. Amino acid sequence: CASSLRGQGDTEAFF. The V and J genes are TRBV18 and TRBJ1-1, with 10 bases matching TRBD1. Germline V lookup: CDR1 KGHSH, CDR2 LQKENI. This CDR3 spans 15 amino acids. V was pared by 6 bases and J by 3 bases, with 7 bases of the junction left unmatched.

This clone was seen a handful of times. This chain joins TRBV7-4 and TRBJ1-2; weak D call: TRBD1 (5 bases). This CDR3 has 13 residues. Germline CDR1 is SGHVT and CDR2 is SQSDAQ. The V end was cut by 1 base, the J end by 3 bases, with 6 bases between. In nucleotides, the CDR3 is TGTGCCAGCAGCTTAGGGGACGACTATGGCTACACCTTC. Translation: CASSLGDDYGYTF.

This clone was counted only a few times. The V and J genes are TRBV9 and TRBJ1-2; D uncertain. The V end lost 5 bases, the J end lost 2 bases, and 7 bases lay between the germline ends. Germline values: CDR1 SGDLS, CDR2 YYNGEE. This CDR3 region has 12 residues. The chain's CDR3 is CASSDLNYGYTF. The CDR3 DNA reads as TGTGCCAGCAGTGATTTGAACTATGGCTACACCTTC.

V is TRBV5-1 and J is TRBJ2-7, with a weak D call TRBD1 (6 bases). This CDR3 is 14 amino acids long. The V end lost 3 bases, the J end lost 3 bases, and 13 bases lay between the germline ends. Germline assignment: CDR1 SGHRS and CDR2 YFSETQ. CDR3 sequence reads: CASSSSQGYYEQYF. The CDR3 coding sequence is TGCGCCAGCAGCTCATCACAGGGATACTACGAGCAGTACTTC.

This clone was observed a few times. This rearrangement joins TRBV9 to TRBJ2-5, with 11 bases lining up with TRBD2. The ends lost 7 bases at V and 5 bases at J; junction bases unmatched: 10. This CDR3 comprises 15 residues. Germline-derived CDR1 and CDR2 are SGDLS and YYNGEE. In DNA form, the CDR3 reads TGTGCCAGCGTAGGTAGCGGGAGGGCCGATGAGACCCAGTACTTC. As protein: CASVGSGRADETQYF.

Sample share makes this clone medium-sized. CDR3 residues: CASSVGGSRAYNEQFF. DNA for the CDR3: TGTGCCAGCAGCGTTGGTGGGAGTAGGGCATACAATGAGCAGTTCTTC. The chain combines TRBV9 with TRBJ2-1; a possible D gene is TRBD2 (5 bases). Germline CDR1 is SGDLS and CDR2 is YYNGEE. V lost 2 bases and J lost 4, with 16 bases in between. This CDR3 comprises 16 residues.

The chain joins TRBV6-8 to TRBJ2-3; perhaps TRBD2 as D (5 bases). This CDR3 spans 15 amino acids. CDR1 is MNHGY, CDR2 SAAAGT, per germline. Trimming took 7 bases from V and 4 from J, leaving 18 bases between them. For the CDR3, the DNA is TGTGCCAGCAACGACTACGGGATTGGGTCAGATACGCAGTATTTT. As protein: CASNDYGIGSDTQYF.

This clone was picked up a small number of times. The chain joins TRBV30 to TRBJ2-2; no firm D call. With 2 bases removed from V and 6 bases from J, the gap between germline ends came to 13 bases. CDR3 length: 14 residues. The germline V gene encodes CDR1 GTSNPN and CDR2 SVGIG (reference sequence). The CDR3 bases are TGTGCCTGGAGTCCTGGTCTGTTGTCCGGGGAGCTGTTTTTT. Residues: CAWSPGLLSGELFF.

V and J are TRBV29-1 and TRBJ1-3; D remains ambiguous. CDR3 length: 13 amino acids. In germline, CDR1 is SQVTM, CDR2 ANQGSEA. Trimming pared 6 bases from V and 4 bases from J, leaving 13 bases between. CDR3 residues: CSVWRAGGNTIYF. In nucleotides, the CDR3 is TGCAGCGTCTGGCGGGCGGGGGGAAACACCATATATTTT.

The rearrangement joins TRBV25-1 to TRBJ1-2; D might be TRBD1 (5 bases). Per germline, CDR1 MGHDK and CDR2 SYGVNS. Trimming pared 3 bases from V and 2 bases from J, leaving 13 bases between. The CDR3 is 15 residues long. The CDR3, as DNA: TGTGCCAGCAGTGACGGCAGGGTCGCGAACTATGGCTACACCTTC. Residues: CASSDGRVANYGYTF.

This clone was found a few times. The CDR3 region has the DNA TGTGCCTCGAATGCCCGGGGGTCGCATGAAAAACTGTTTTTT. This codes for CASNARGSHEKLFF. The rearrangement links TRBV30 to TRBJ1-4, with a weak D call TRBD1 (5 bases). The ends were cut back, 7 bases at V and 6 bases at J, with 18 bases in the middle. The germline gives CDR1 GTSNPN, CDR2 SVGIG (reference sequence). The CDR3 spans 14 residues. The entire variable domain, with the rest obtained from reference TRBV30 and TRBJ1-4, is as follows: SQTIHQWPATLVQPVGSPLSLECTVEGTSNPNLYWYRQAAGRGLQLLFYSVGIGQISSEVPQNLSASRPQDRQFILSSKKLLLSDSGFYLCASNARGSHEKLFFGSGTQLSVL.